The 25 T cell receptor beta chains below come from one sample, sequenced in a study of siplizumab effects on memory and regulatory T cells. Sequencing used immunoSEQ multiplex PCR; TCRdb keeps in-frame clones, though not all of them. The sample has 94,000 or so clones; roughly 96% are singletons. Sequenced sample: naive CD4+ T cells sorted from blood. These receptors originate from a human donor in good health.

J is TRBJ2-7 and V is TRBV7-6; no clear D. Per the germline V gene, CDR1 is SGHVS and CDR2 is FNYEAQ. The CDR3 consists of 12 residues. V lost 5 bases to trimming and J lost 3 bases, with 8 bases between them. The CDR3 DNA reads TGTGCCAGCAGCCCGACCGGCTACGAGCAGTACTTC. It codes for CASSPTGYEQYF.

This sequence joins TRBV30 and TRBJ2-7; D may be TRBD2 (5 bases). Deletions cut 4 bases from V and 1 base from J, with 17 bases between. The length of the CDR3 is 15 residues. The germline gives CDR1 GTSNPN, CDR2 SVGIG (reference sequence). The DNA of the CDR3 is TGTGCCTGGACCCCCGGCGTCTCGGGATCCTACGAGCAGTACTTC. Its translation is CAWTPGVSGSYEQYF.

The CDR3 bases are TGTGCCAGCAGAGAGCTGGGGACGGCACTACGTGGGCAGTACTTC. Amino acids: CASRELGTALRGQYF. The V call is TRBV6-5, the J call TRBJ2-7; D is perhaps TRBD1 or TRBD2 (5 bases each). Per germline, CDR1 MNHEY and CDR2 SVGAGI. The V end was cut by 6 bases, the J end by 9 bases, with 24 bases between. This CDR3 region has 15 residues.

The rearrangement joins TRBV18 to TRBJ2-2, with unresolved D. Germline CDR1 is KGHSH and CDR2 is LQKENI. V lost 0 bases, J lost 1 base, and 9 bases lay in between. This CDR3 spans 16 amino acids. CDR3 residues: CASSPPSGQNTGELFF. The CDR3 nucleotides read TGTGCCAGCTCACCACCGAGTGGGCAGAACACCGGGGAGCTGTTTTTT.

This chain connects TRBV19 to TRBJ1-3, with TRBD1 identical over 8 bases. The junction had 12 bases not matched to a gene; V was cut back by 4 bases and J by 1 base. The V gene's germline CDR1 is LNHDA and CDR2 SQIVND (reference sequence). The CDR3 has 18 residues. CDR3 DNA: TGTGCCAGTAGTACCCACGGACAGGGAATGAGTTCTGGAAACACCATATATTTT. Translation: CASSTHGQGMSSGNTIYF.

The CDR3 region has the DNA TGTGCCTCCCAGGGCTCCTATAATTCACCCCTCCACTTT. It yields the protein CASQGSYNSPLHF. The V gene is TRBV28, the J gene TRBJ1-6; tentative D call: TRBD1 (5 bases). Germline assignment: CDR1 MDHEN and CDR2 SYDVKM. The V end lost 11 bases, the J end lost 0 bases, and 8 bases lay between the germline ends. This CDR3 is 13 amino acids long.

V gene TRBV6-6 combines with J gene TRBJ1-2, with TRBD1 matching over 9 bases. The CDR3 contains 14 residues. Trimming took 6 bases from V and 5 from J; bases not matched to a gene: 7. From germline, CDR1 is MNHNY and CDR2 SVGAGI (reference sequence). Written as DNA, the CDR3 is TGTGCCAGCAGCCCTGTAGGACAGGGGTATGGCTACACCTTC. Its protein product is CASSPVGQGYGYTF.

Written as DNA, the CDR3 is TGTGCCAGTAGTGCCAGTTGGGGGGTCTCTGGCTACACCTTC. Translating gives CASSASWGVSGYTF. This chain uses TRBV19 with TRBJ1-2, with D tentatively TRBD1 (5 bases). CDR3 length: 14 amino acids. Germline values: CDR1 LNHDA, CDR2 SQIVND (reference sequence). V lost 5 bases and J 7 bases, leaving 17 bases between the germline ends.

This chain uses TRBV7-2 with TRBJ2-7; perhaps TRBD1 as D (5 bases). V lost 5 bases, J lost 2 bases, and 16 bases lay in between. Per the germline V gene, CDR1 is SGHTA and CDR2 is FQGNSA. CDR3 length: 15 amino acids. CDR3 residues: CASSPATDSPYEQYF. DNA of the CDR3: TGTGCCAGCAGCCCCGCGACAGATTCCCCCTACGAGCAGTACTTC.

The CDR3 is CASSLDRAAGANVLTF. In nucleotides, the CDR3 is TGCGCCAGCAGCTTGGACAGGGCGGCTGGGGCCAACGTCCTGACTTTC. The chain recombines TRBV5-1 with TRBJ2-6, with TRBD1 as a possible D gene (6 bases). With 0 bases removed from V and 2 bases from J, the gap between germline ends came to 9 bases. Per germline, CDR1 SGHRS and CDR2 YFSETQ. The CDR3 loop spans 16 amino acids.

This chain joins TRBV7-3 and TRBJ1-4, with TRBD1 as a possible D gene (6 bases). Germline V gene sequence: CDR1 SGHTA, CDR2 FQGTGA. Trimming stripped 1 base from V and 7 bases from J, with 25 bases between. This CDR3 region has 19 residues. This CDR3 is CASSLRFDRRQVVSEKLFF. The DNA for the CDR3 is TGTGCCAGCAGCTTAAGGTTCGACAGGCGTCAAGTTGTAAGTGAAAAACTGTTTTTT.

V gene TRBV15 combines with J gene TRBJ2-1; D remains ambiguous. CDR1 is LNHNV and CDR2 is YYDKDF in the germline V gene (reference sequence). V gave up 6 bases and J gave up 5 bases, with 20 bases separating them. There are 16 residues in the CDR3. The CDR3 coding sequence is TGTGCCACCAGAGGATCTCGGCCCCAGATAAACAATGAGCAGTTCTTC. This sequence encodes CATRGSRPQINNEQFF.

The chain employs TRBV4-1 and TRBJ1-2; 11 positions match TRBD1. The germline V gene has CDR1 MGHRA and CDR2 YSYEKL. CDR3 length: 15 residues. Trimming removed 4 bases from V and 4 bases from J; junction bases left unmatched: 5. CDR3 loop: CASSPAGTGGYGYTF. Here the CDR3 DNA reads TGCGCCAGCAGCCCTGCCGGGACAGGGGGCTATGGCTACACCTTC.

This clone was seen only once. At one end the junction does not follow the germline gene, possibly because of a read error. The V gene is TRBV12-5, the J gene TRBJ2-1; TRBD2 agrees at 9 bases. The CDR3 is made up of 14 amino acids. Per the germline V gene, CDR1 is LGHNT and CDR2 is FRNRAP. The CDR3 DNA is TGTGCTAGTGGTTTGGTAGATAGCGGGGGCCCGGGGGTCTTC. This translates into CASGLVDSGGPGVF.

The chain uses TRBV9 and TRBJ1-1; D uncertain. CDR1 SGDLS and CDR2 YYNGEE come from the germline V gene. The CDR3 consists of 15 residues. The V end lost 4 bases, the J end lost 5 bases, and 18 bases lay between the germline ends. This CDR3 reads CASSPPTHLWTEAFF. DNA of the CDR3: TGTGCCAGCAGCCCTCCCACTCATTTGTGGACTGAAGCTTTCTTT.

The chain recombines TRBV4-1 with TRBJ2-1; D remains ambiguous. This CDR3 is built from 16 residues. Germline CDR1 is MGHRA and CDR2 is YSYEKL. V gave up 2 bases and J gave up 5 bases, with 16 bases separating them. The CDR3 loop reads CASSQPSGGSNNEQFF. CDR3 nucleotide sequence: TGCGCCAGCAGCCAACCTTCGGGTGGTTCGAACAATGAGCAGTTCTTC.

The chain links TRBV6-9 to TRBJ1-2; D uncertain. Germline CDR1 reads MNHGY; CDR2 reads SVAAGI. The CDR3 contains 15 residues. V was cut by 3 bases and J by 5 bases, with 16 bases left in between. CDR3 bases: TGTGCCAGCAGTTACACACACGCCAACTCGTATGGCTACACCTTC. Translated: CASSYTHANSYGYTF.

This chain uses TRBV7-8 with TRBJ2-1, with 8 bases lining up with TRBD1. Per the germline V gene, CDR1 is SGHVS and CDR2 is FQNEAQ. There are 16 residues in the CDR3. The trim removed 4 bases at V and 8 bases at J, leaving 13 bases unmatched. The CDR3 DNA follows: TGTGCCAGCAGCTCCCTAGGGGGGACAGGATTCGATGAGCAGTTCTTC. The encoded protein is CASSSLGGTGFDEQFF.

The V gene is TRBV21-1, the J gene TRBJ2-2; the table's D call, TRBD2, was not checked against the DNA. TRBV21-1 counts as a pseudogene. The CDR3 loop spans 19 amino acids. The DNA for the CDR3 is TGTGCCAGCAGCAAAGGGTCCCGGAGCGGGGGGGCGTGGACCGGGGAGCTGTTTTTT. This encodes CASSKGSRSGGAWTGELFF.

The V gene is TRBV19, the J gene TRBJ2-5, with D hard to call. The V gene's germline CDR1 is LNHDA and CDR2 SQIVND (reference sequence). The CDR3 length is 11 residues. V dropped 3 bases and J dropped 4 bases, with 3 bases sitting between them. In nucleotides, the CDR3 is TGTGCCAGTAGTATGGGAGAGACCCAGTACTTC. Protein product: CASSMGETQYF.

This sequence joins TRBV2 and TRBJ1-2; D is unclear. Germline V gene sequence: CDR1 SNHLY, CDR2 FYNNEI. V shed 7 bases and J shed 5 bases, with 14 bases lying between them. The CDR3 has 13 amino acids. The CDR3, as DNA: TGTGCCAGCAACCCGCGGAGAGATTATGGCTACACCTTC. As protein: CASNPRRDYGYTF.

The V and J genes are TRBV2 and TRBJ2-7; D not certain. V gave up 7 bases and J gave up 6 bases, with 10 bases separating them. The CDR3 is 11 amino acids. Germline loops: CDR1 SNHLY, CDR2 FYNNEI. CDR3 amino acids: CASNSGVEQYF. The CDR3 nucleotides are TGTGCCAGCAATTCAGGTGTCGAGCAGTACTTC.

The CDR3 coding sequence is TGTGCCAGCAGCTCTGGGACTAGCGGGGGCGCAGATACGCAGTATTTT. It yields the protein CASSSGTSGGADTQYF. The V gene is TRBV7-9, the J gene TRBJ2-3; 14 bases align to TRBD2. The CDR3 is made up of 16 amino acids. CDR1 is SEHNR and CDR2 is FQNEAQ in the germline V gene (reference sequence). The junction had 4 bases not matched to a gene; V was cut back by 4 bases and J by 4 bases.

This clone was seen only once. J is TRBJ1-1 and V is TRBV30; possible D gene TRBD1, 6 bases. Per the germline V gene, CDR1 is GTSNPN and CDR2 is SVGIG (reference sequence). This CDR3 comprises 13 residues. The ends were cut back, 3 bases at V and 0 bases at J, with 8 bases in the middle. The CDR3 coding sequence is TGTGCCTGGAGGACAGGAATGAACACTGAAGCTTTCTTT. Translated, it gives CAWRTGMNTEAFF.

The chain joins TRBV21-1 to TRBJ1-3. TRBV21-1 has pseudogene status. The CDR3 consists of 14 residues. CDR3 in DNA: TGTGCCAGCTTGGCGGGCAGGGATGGAAACACCATATATTTT. Its translation: CASLAGRDGNTIYF.